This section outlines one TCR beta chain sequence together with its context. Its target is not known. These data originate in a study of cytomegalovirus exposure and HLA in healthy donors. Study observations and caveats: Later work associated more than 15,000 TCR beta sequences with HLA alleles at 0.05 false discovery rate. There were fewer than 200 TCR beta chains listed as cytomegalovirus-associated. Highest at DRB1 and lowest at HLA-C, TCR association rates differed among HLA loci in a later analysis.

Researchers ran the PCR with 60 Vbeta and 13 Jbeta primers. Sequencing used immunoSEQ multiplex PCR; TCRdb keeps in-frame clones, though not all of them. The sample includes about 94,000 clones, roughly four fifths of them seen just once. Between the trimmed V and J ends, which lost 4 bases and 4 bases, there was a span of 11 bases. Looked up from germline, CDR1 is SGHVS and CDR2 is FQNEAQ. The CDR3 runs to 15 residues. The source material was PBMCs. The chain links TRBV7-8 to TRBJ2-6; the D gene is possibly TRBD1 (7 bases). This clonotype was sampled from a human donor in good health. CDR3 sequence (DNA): TGTGCCAGCAGCTCAGGGGGGACGGGGGCCAACGTCCTGACTTTC. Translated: CASSSGGTGANVLTF.